This T cell receptor beta chain was obtained from a study of cytomegalovirus exposure and HLA in healthy donors. As concerns this clone: Its target is not known.

Study results and limitations: High specificity and sensitivity for cytomegalovirus status were reported for the classifier. The authors confirmed in vitro that a few CMV-associated chains were specific for CMV antigens. The listing of 160 or so TCR beta chains classed them as cytomegalovirus-associated.

Some clones are missing from TCRdb's copy, which holds only in-frame ones; the method was immunoSEQ multiplex PCR. The sample holds over 85,000 clones, roughly 84% seen once. CDR3 length: 15 amino acids. Germline lookup yields CDR1 SGHAT and CDR2 FQNNGV. The germline V and J ends were trimmed by 0 bases and 5 bases, with 13 bases remaining between them. The sample consisted of PBMCs. The chain recombines TRBV11-2 with TRBJ2-5; D possibly corresponds to TRBD1 (6 bases). The TCR comes from a woman aged 18-30 years in good health and CMV-seropositive. CDR3: CASSLDLWGRETQYF. The CDR3 DNA reads as TGTGCCAGCAGCTTAGATCTGTGGGGGCGGGAGACCCAGTACTTC.